These 14 T cell receptor beta chains originate from one sample sequenced in a study of blood T cell repertoires in COVID-19. TCRdb's copy holds only in-frame clones and misses some; the assay was immunoSEQ multiplex PCR. The data contain a few hundred thousand clones, about 85% of them singletons. The sample consisted of PBMCs or T cells enriched from blood (not recorded which). The source is a woman aged 25 to 39 who had recovered from COVID-19.

The chain joins TRBV7-2 to TRBJ1-3; D ambiguous. The germline CDR1 and CDR2 sequences are SGHTA and FQGNSA. The CDR3 totals 15 residues. Between the trimmed V and J ends, which lost 0 bases and 10 bases, there was a span of 16 bases. CDR3 residues: CASSLARRAGETIYF. For the CDR3, the DNA is TGTGCCAGCAGCTTAGCGCGCAGAGCCGGGGAAACCATATATTTT.

V and J are TRBV6-4 and TRBJ2-5; D not resolved. V shed 9 bases and J shed 5 bases, with 13 bases lying between them. Germline assignment: CDR1 MRHNA and CDR2 SNTAGT. The CDR3 spans 12 residues. CDR3 residues: CARLGVSETQYF. CDR3 sequence (DNA): TGTGCCAGGCTCGGTGTTAGCGAGACCCAGTACTTC.

Of note for this clone: Other DNA sequences in the same sample also yield this CDR3. The V call is TRBV3-1 (or the pseudogene TRBV3-2), the J call TRBJ1-3; tentatively, D is TRBD1 (5 bases). Deletions cut 4 bases from V and 0 bases from J, with 7 bases between. CDR3 length: 14 amino acids. From germline, CDR1 is LGHDT and CDR2 YNNKEL (reference sequence). CDR3 bases: TGTGCCAGCAGCCCCAGGGCCTCTGGAAACACCATATATTTT. This translates into CASSPRASGNTIYF.

The CDR3 DNA reads as TGTGCCAGCAGCAATAAGGAACCGGGACAGGGAACTAGCACAGATACGCAGTATTTT. Protein product: CASSNKEPGQGTSTDTQYF. V and J are TRBV21-1 and TRBJ2-3; the D call TRBD1 from the table was never checked on the DNA. TRBV21-1 is reported as a pseudogene. The CDR3 is made up of 19 amino acids.

The chain couples TRBV4-1 to TRBJ1-2, with TRBD1 matching 7 bases. Per germline, CDR1 MGHRA and CDR2 YSYEKL. Trimming took 0 bases from V and 4 from J; bases not matched to a gene: 2. This CDR3 contains 14 residues. Written as DNA, the CDR3 is TGCGCCAGCAGCCAAGAGGGACAGTTCTATGGCTACACCTTC. Protein product: CASSQEGQFYGYTF.

The chain couples TRBV5-1 to TRBJ1-5; TRBD1 might be the D (6 bases). Trimming took 0 bases from V and 3 from J, leaving 13 bases between them. This CDR3 region has 16 residues. Per germline, CDR1 SGHRS and CDR2 YFSETQ. In DNA form, the CDR3 reads TGCGCCAGCAGCTTGGCCCCCGGACAGTACAATCAGCCCCAGCATTTT. It yields the protein CASSLAPGQYNQPQHF.

This clone showed up just a few times. The genes are TRBV30 and TRBJ1-1; D perhaps matches TRBD1 (6 bases). This CDR3 spans 14 amino acids. V was shortened by 3 bases and J by 1 base, with 12 bases between the two germline ends. Germline CDR1 reads GTSNPN; CDR2 reads SVGIG (reference sequence). Written as DNA, the CDR3 is TGTGCCTGGAGCCTGGGGGCTACGAACACTGAAGCTTTCTTT. Its protein product is CAWSLGATNTEAFF.

This chain uses TRBV4-1 with TRBJ1-5; possibly TRBD1 for D (6 bases). The germline CDR1 and CDR2 sequences are MGHRA and YSYEKL. Deletions cut 4 bases from V and 1 base from J, with 14 bases between. This CDR3 has 16 amino acids. CDR3 loop: CASSPFPGDSNQPQHF. The DNA for the CDR3 is TGCGCCAGCAGCCCCTTCCCAGGGGACAGCAATCAGCCCCAGCATTTT.

Only one count was recorded for this clone. The V call is TRBV5-1, the J call TRBJ2-7; 8 nucleotides align to TRBD1. J was trimmed by 5 bases and V by 5 bases; bases with no gene match: 9. The CDR3 is 14 amino acids. CDR1 is SGHRS and CDR2 is YFSETQ in the germline V gene. The CDR3 reads CASSSRGPSDEQYF. In DNA, the CDR3 is TGCGCCAGCAGTTCCAGGGGGCCATCGGACGAGCAGTACTTC. The full variable domain, with the rest looked up from reference TRBV5-1 and TRBJ2-7, is KAGVTQTPRYLIKTRGQQVTLSCSPISGHRSVSWYQQTPGQGLQFLFEYFSETQRNKGNFPGRFSGRQFSNSRSEMNVSTLELGDSALYLCASSSRGPSDEQYFGPGTRLTVT.

This rearrangement joins TRBV7-3 to TRBJ1-1; D gene unclear. V was pared by 8 bases and J by 3 bases, with 13 bases between. Germline CDR1 reads SGHTA; CDR2 reads FQGTGA. CDR3 size: 13 residues. DNA for the CDR3: TGTGCCAGCGCAGAGATCGGGTACACTGAAGCTTTCTTT. It translates to CASAEIGYTEAFF.

The rearrangement joins TRBV25-1 to TRBJ1-2; TRBD1 might be the D (5 bases). The germline V gene has CDR1 MGHDK and CDR2 SYGVNS. The V end lost 3 bases, the J end lost 4 bases, and 15 bases lay between the germline ends. The CDR3 spans 15 residues. The DNA for the CDR3 is TGTGCCAGCAGTGATCTGGGAGGAGGGACCTATGGCTACACCTTC. Amino acid sequence: CASSDLGGGTYGYTF.

Turning to this clone: Compared with germline, one end of the junction differs, possibly owing to a read error. The chain joins TRBV7-7 to TRBJ2-5, with 11 bases aligning to TRBD2. CDR3 size: 16 residues. Germline V gene lookup returns CDR1 SSHAT and CDR2 FNYEAQ (reference sequence). This CDR3 reads CASSLSLAGGEETQYF. CDR3 nucleotides: TGTGCTAGCAGCTTAAGTCTAGCGGGGGGAGAGGAGACCCAGTACTTC. Supplemented by reference TRBV7-7 and TRBJ2-5, the full variable domain reads GAGVSQSPRYKVTKRGQDVTLRCDPISSHATLYWYQQALGQGPEFLTYFNYEAQPDKSGLPSDRFSAERPEGSISTLTIQRTEQRDSAMYRCASSLSLAGGEETQYFGPGTRLLVL.

The chain recombines TRBV7-9 with TRBJ2-3; 8 bases line up with TRBD1. This CDR3 contains 15 residues. Germline V CDR1 and CDR2: SEHNR, FQNEAQ (reference sequence). The V and J ends lost 5 bases and 1 base, in that order; junction bases with no gene match: 5. CDR3 nucleotides: TGTGCCAGCAGCCCCGGACAGGGACGCACAGATACGCAGTATTTT. This codes for CASSPGQGRTDTQYF.

CDR3 sequence reads: CASSISDSSYEQYF. CDR3 bases: TGTGCCAGTAGTATTAGTGACAGCTCCTACGAGCAGTACTTC. The chain joins TRBV19 to TRBJ2-7; D is possibly TRBD1 (5 bases). The CDR3 is 14 amino acids. V was cut by 3 bases and J by 0 bases, with 9 bases left in between. Germline CDR1 is LNHDA and CDR2 is SQIVND (reference sequence). The variable domain in full, with the rest retrieved from reference TRBV19 and TRBJ2-7, is DGGITQSPKYLFRKEGQNVTLSCEQNLNHDAMYWYRQDPGQGLRLIYYSQIVNDFQKGDIAEGYSVSREKKESFPLTVTSAQKNPTAFYLCASSISDSSYEQYFGPGTRLTVT.